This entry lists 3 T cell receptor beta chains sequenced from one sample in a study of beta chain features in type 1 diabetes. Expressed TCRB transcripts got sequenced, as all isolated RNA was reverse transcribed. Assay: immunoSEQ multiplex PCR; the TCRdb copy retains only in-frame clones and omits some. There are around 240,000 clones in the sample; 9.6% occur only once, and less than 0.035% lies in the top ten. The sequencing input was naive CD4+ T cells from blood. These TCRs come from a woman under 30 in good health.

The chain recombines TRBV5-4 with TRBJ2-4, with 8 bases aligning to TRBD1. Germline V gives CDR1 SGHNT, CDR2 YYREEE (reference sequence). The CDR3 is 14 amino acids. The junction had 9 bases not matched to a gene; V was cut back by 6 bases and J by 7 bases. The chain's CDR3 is CASTSGQGTNIQYF. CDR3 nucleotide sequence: TGTGCCAGCACCTCAGGACAGGGAACGAACATTCAGTACTTC.

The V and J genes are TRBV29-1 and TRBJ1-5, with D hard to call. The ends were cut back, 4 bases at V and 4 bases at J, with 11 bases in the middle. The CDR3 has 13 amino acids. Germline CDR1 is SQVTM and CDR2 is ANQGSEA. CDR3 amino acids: CSVAREGNQPQHF. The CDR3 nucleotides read TGCAGCGTTGCGAGGGAAGGGAATCAGCCCCAGCATTTT.

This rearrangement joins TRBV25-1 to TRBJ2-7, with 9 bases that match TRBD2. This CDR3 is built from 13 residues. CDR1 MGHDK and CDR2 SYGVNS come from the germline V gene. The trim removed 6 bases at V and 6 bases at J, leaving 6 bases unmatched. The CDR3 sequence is CASRASGTPEQYF. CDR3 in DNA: TGTGCCAGCAGAGCTAGCGGGACGCCCGAGCAGTACTTC.